These 13 T cell receptor beta chains originate from one sample sequenced in a study of CD4+ T cells in melanoma. Using immunoSEQ multiplex PCR, the repertoire was profiled, and TCRdb retains in-frame clones only, with some absent. The top ten clones hold 3.3% of a sample with some 120,000 clones, around 92% of them seen once. The sequenced material came from peripheral blood. These receptors came from a human donor with melanoma.

The chain joins TRBV7-3 to TRBJ2-7, with unresolved D. Germline CDR1 is SGHTA and CDR2 is FQGTGA. This CDR3 spans 14 amino acids. Trimming took off 4 bases at V and 5 bases at J, with 15 bases between the two ends. DNA for the CDR3: TGTGCCAGCAGCTCAAAGGGCCAAACGGACGAGCAGTACTTC. It codes for CASSSKGQTDEQYF.

The chain employs TRBV6-1 and TRBJ1-5; D is uncertain. Trimming left V 8 bases short and J 2 bases short, with 16 bases between. In germline, CDR1 is MNHNS, CDR2 SASEGT. The CDR3 covers 15 residues. The CDR3 region has the DNA TGTGCCAGCTGGAGCCCGACTGGAGGCAATCAGCCCCAGCATTTT. It yields the protein CASWSPTGGNQPQHF.

The V and J genes are TRBV4-3 and TRBJ2-7, with 11 nucleotides matching TRBD2. Germline V lookup: CDR1 LGHNA, CDR2 YSLEER. CDR3 length: 16 amino acids. Trimming removed 4 bases from V and 1 base from J; junction bases left unmatched: 6. The CDR3 spells CASSLGTSGRSYEQYF. CDR3 DNA: TGCGCCAGCAGCCTAGGCACTAGCGGGAGATCCTACGAGCAGTACTTC.

The chain combines TRBV6-5 with TRBJ2-1; 7 bases align to TRBD2. V was clipped by 6 bases and J by 3 bases; unmatched bases: 2. There are 13 residues in the CDR3. Per the germline V gene, CDR1 is MNHEY and CDR2 is SVGAGI. The CDR3 loop is CASRWGGYNEQFF. The CDR3 bases are TGTGCCAGCAGGTGGGGGGGCTACAATGAGCAGTTCTTC.

V gene TRBV7-3 combines with J gene TRBJ2-3, with 7 bases fitting TRBD1. This CDR3 contains 13 residues. The V gene's germline CDR1 is SGHTA and CDR2 FQGTGA. With 3 bases clipped from V and 3 bases from J, the junction kept 0 bases outside the gene matches. In nucleotides, the CDR3 is TGTGCCAGCAGCTTGACAGGGACAGATACGCAGTATTTT. Its translation: CASSLTGTDTQYF.

The chain combines TRBV5-1 with TRBJ2-7, with D perhaps TRBD2 (5 bases). V was clipped by 4 bases and J by 5 bases, with 10 bases between them. Germline V gene lookup returns CDR1 SGHRS and CDR2 YFSETQ. This CDR3 has 12 residues. This CDR3 is CASSLDGDEQYF. DNA for the CDR3: TGCGCCAGCAGCCTTGACGGGGACGAGCAGTACTTC.

The V call is TRBV19, the J call TRBJ1-2; D call uncertain. Germline V lookup: CDR1 LNHDA, CDR2 SQIVND (reference sequence). Trimming cost V 8 bases and J 8 bases, with 15 bases left between them. The CDR3 sequence is 12 residues long. As DNA, the CDR3 is TGTGCCAGTCACGCCCAAACGGGGGGCTACACCTTC. Translated, it gives CASHAQTGGYTF.

Comment on this clone: Because the CDR3's place on the DNA is in doubt, the DNA is left out and the CDR3 is given as listed by TCRdb. The V and J genes are TRBV7-9 and TRBJ2-2; the D call of TRBD2 is as the table states it, not checked on the DNA. In germline, CDR1 is SEHNR, CDR2 FQNEAQ (reference sequence). Counting both end residues, the CDR3 totals 13 amino acids. The CDR3: CASSLLVGRGAVF.

The chain recombines TRBV14 with TRBJ1-1; D is unclear. Trimming pared 5 bases from V and 4 bases from J, leaving 11 bases between. This CDR3 comprises 13 residues. Germline V gives CDR1 SGHDN, CDR2 FVKESK. DNA of the CDR3: TGTGCCAGCAGCACGTCGTCGAGCACTGAAGCTTTCTTT. Its protein is CASSTSSSTEAFF.

The chain recombines TRBV2 with TRBJ2-5; D is unresolved. V shed 1 base and J shed 4 bases, with 7 bases lying between them. This CDR3 is built from 13 residues. CDR1 SNHLY and CDR2 FYNNEI come from the germline V gene. For the CDR3, the DNA is TGTGCCAGCAGTGAAGGTTATGTAGAGACCCAGTACTTC. This translates into CASSEGYVETQYF.

J is TRBJ1-2 and V is TRBV29-1; D remains ambiguous. In germline, CDR1 is SQVTM, CDR2 ANQGSEA. The CDR3 is made up of 13 amino acids. V lost 2 bases and J lost 4, with 11 bases in between. The CDR3 loop is CSVEPANPYGYTF. In DNA, the CDR3 is TGCAGCGTTGAACCCGCGAATCCCTATGGCTACACCTTC.

V and J are TRBV7-2 and TRBJ2-1; D may match TRBD1 or TRBD2 (5 bases each). The CDR3 is 14 amino acids. With 4 bases removed from V and 8 bases from J, the gap between germline ends came to 15 bases. The germline gives CDR1 SGHTA, CDR2 FQGNSA. This chain's CDR3 is CASSSLGEVDEQFF. The CDR3 DNA follows: TGTGCCAGCAGCTCCCTGGGGGAAGTTGATGAGCAGTTCTTC.

The chain couples TRBV7-9 to TRBJ1-3, with unresolved D. This CDR3 has 15 amino acids. V was clipped by 6 bases and J by 4 bases, with 16 bases between them. Germline-derived CDR1 and CDR2 are SEHNR and FQNEAQ (reference sequence). The CDR3 DNA reads as TGTGCCAGCAGTCCTCCGTCGGCGCAGGGAAACACCATATATTTT. Residues: CASSPPSAQGNTIYF.